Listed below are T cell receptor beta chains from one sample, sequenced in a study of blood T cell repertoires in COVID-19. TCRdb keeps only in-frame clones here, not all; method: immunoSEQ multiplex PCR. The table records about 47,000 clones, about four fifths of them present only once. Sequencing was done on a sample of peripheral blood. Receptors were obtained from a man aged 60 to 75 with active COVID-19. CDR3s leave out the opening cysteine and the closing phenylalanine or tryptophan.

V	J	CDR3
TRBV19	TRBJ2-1	ATGGWSYNEQF
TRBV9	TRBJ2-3	ASSVGIPQGRTDTQY
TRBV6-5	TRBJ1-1	ASRLQGGGNTEAF
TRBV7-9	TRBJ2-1	ASSSLAGGPGNEQF
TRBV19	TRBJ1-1	ASSIGFMTGSAGTEAF
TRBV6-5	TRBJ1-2	ASSPGAYGYT
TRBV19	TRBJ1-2	ASSMIGQGDGYT
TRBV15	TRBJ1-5	ATSEGGMGQPQH
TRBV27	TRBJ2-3	ASSLAGGPRDTQY
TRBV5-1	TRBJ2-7	ASSLGGLGGTYEQY
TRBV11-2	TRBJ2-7	ASSIRLAGYYEQY
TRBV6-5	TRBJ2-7	ASSYSSGQRYEQY